These 7 T cell receptor beta chains originate from one sample sequenced in a study of beta chain features in type 1 diabetes. Every bit of the isolated RNA underwent reverse transcription, so sequencing read expressed TCRB transcripts. Some clones are missing from TCRdb's copy, which holds only in-frame ones; the method was immunoSEQ multiplex PCR. Of 200,000 to 300,000 clones in the sample, about 25% were seen once. Sequences were obtained from central memory CD4+ T cells from blood. The receptors stem from a young man in good health.

The chain combines TRBV7-2 with TRBJ1-1; D unresolved. There are 14 residues in the CDR3. The germline gives CDR1 SGHTA, CDR2 FQGNSA. V lost 0 bases and J lost 1, with 6 bases in between. The CDR3 DNA sequence: TGTGCCAGCAGCTTAGCTAGTAGGAACACTGAAGCTTTCTTT. It specifies CASSLASRNTEAFF.

This clone appeared a few times. The gene calls are TRBV18 and TRBJ2-1; D gene uncertain. Germline-derived CDR1 and CDR2 are KGHSH and LQKENI. The CDR3 loop spans 12 amino acids. V shed 1 base and J shed 10 bases, with 8 bases lying between them. CDR3: CASSPQKREQFF. The CDR3 DNA follows: TGTGCCAGCTCACCACAGAAGCGCGAGCAGTTCTTC.

The chain joins TRBV18 to TRBJ2-3; no firm D call. The CDR3 totals 14 residues. Germline V gene lookup returns CDR1 KGHSH and CDR2 LQKENI. The V gene lost 1 base and the J gene lost 2 bases, with 7 bases spanning the gap. The CDR3: CASSPRWATDTQYF. The CDR3 coding sequence is TGTGCCAGCTCACCACGGTGGGCCACAGATACGCAGTATTTT.

The chain couples TRBV5-6 to TRBJ2-3; 15 bases match TRBD2. The CDR3 is 17 residues long. Germline CDR1 and CDR2: SGHDT and YYEEEE. The trim removed 4 bases at V and 2 bases at J, leaving 5 bases unmatched. The CDR3 nucleotides read TGTGCCAGCAGCCGGACTAGCGGGGGGGCCCACACAGATACGCAGTATTTT. Translated, it gives CASSRTSGGAHTDTQYF.

This clone appeared a few times. The gene calls are TRBV6-5 and TRBJ2-1; D unresolved. V dropped 7 bases and J dropped 6 bases, with 4 bases sitting between them. There are 10 residues in the CDR3. Germline assignment: CDR1 MNHEY and CDR2 SVGAGI. The CDR3 protein is CASNSNEQFF. CDR3 nucleotide sequence: TGTGCCAGCAATTCCAATGAGCAGTTCTTC.

The CDR3: CAWSVPRPGGSTDTQYF. CDR3 coding DNA: TGTGCCTGGAGTGTACCCCGCCCGGGGGGCTCCACAGATACGCAGTATTTT. The chain has TRBV30 and TRBJ2-3; TRBD2 is a possible D gene (7 bases). CDR1 and CDR2 from the germline V gene are GTSNPN and SVGIG (reference sequence). The CDR3 totals 17 residues. V was trimmed by 0 bases and J by 2 bases, leaving 18 bases between them. The full variable domain, in which reference TRBV30 and TRBJ2-3 provide the parts outside the CDR3, is SQTIHQWPATLVQPVGSPLSLECTVEGTSNPNLYWYRQAAGRGLQLLFYSVGIGQISSEVPQNLSASRPQDRQFILSSKKLLLSDSGFYLCAWSVPRPGGSTDTQYFGPGTRLTVL.

This clone was seen a handful of times. The V call is TRBV7-2, the J call TRBJ2-5; D is possibly TRBD1 (6 bases). Per the germline V gene, CDR1 is SGHTA and CDR2 is FQGNSA. V was cut by 5 bases and J by 5 bases, with 18 bases left in between. There are 15 residues in the CDR3. The CDR3 sequence is CASSPPRTVGETQYF. The CDR3 coding sequence is TGTGCCAGCAGCCCACCCCGGACAGTAGGGGAGACCCAGTACTTC.